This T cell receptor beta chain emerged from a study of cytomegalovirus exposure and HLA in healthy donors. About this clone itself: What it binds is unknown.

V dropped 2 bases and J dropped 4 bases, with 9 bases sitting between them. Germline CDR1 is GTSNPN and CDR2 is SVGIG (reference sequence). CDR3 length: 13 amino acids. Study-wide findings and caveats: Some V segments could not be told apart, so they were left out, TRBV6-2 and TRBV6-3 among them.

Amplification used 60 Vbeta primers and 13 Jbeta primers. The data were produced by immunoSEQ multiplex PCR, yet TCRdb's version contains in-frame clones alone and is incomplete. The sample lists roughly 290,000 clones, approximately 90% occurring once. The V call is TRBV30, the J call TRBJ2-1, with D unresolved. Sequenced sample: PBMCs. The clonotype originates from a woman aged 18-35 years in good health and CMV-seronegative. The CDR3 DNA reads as TGTGCCTGGAGTCGTAATAGATACAATGAGCAGTTCTTC. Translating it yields CAWSRNRYNEQFF.